The rows below give T cell receptor beta chains drawn from one sample of a study of early T cells in non-severe SARS-CoV-2 infection. MiXCR was run by TCRdb on the 5' RACE reads, yielding one entry per CDR3 protein. Among tens of thousands of distinct CDR3 sequences listed, around 15% were seen once. The material sequenced was whole blood. Receptors originate from an adult who was a healthcare worker with PCR-confirmed SARS-CoV-2 infection or an uninfected control (not recorded which). Each CDR3 is given without its conserved first and last residue. The order of the fields is J gene, CDR3 length, V gene, CDR3 protein.

TRBJ1-2,10,TRBV29-1,SAGGHGYGYT
TRBJ2-3,13,TRBV2,VSSADGGASDTQY
TRBJ2-5,14,TRBV4-2,ASSQANRGPQETQY
TRBJ2-2,13,TRBV6-4,ASSVGGENTGELF
TRBJ2-7,11,TRBV14,ASSQRGRAEQY
TRBJ2-3,13,TRBV11-2,ASSLDGGSTDTQY
TRBJ2-5,13,TRBV19,ASSMGTGGPETQY
TRBJ2-3,12,TRBV7-8,ASSLNGPADTQY
TRBJ2-5,15,TRBV7-9,ASSLARGTVSKETQY
TRBJ2-7,10,TRBV2,ASTGDSYEQY
TRBJ1-5,16,TRBV9,ASSGTAKEFYSNQPQH
TRBJ2-4,16,TRBV4-2,ASSQDPPLPGAKNIQY
TRBJ1-1,13,TRBV6-1,ASSSWTGGNAEAF
TRBJ1-1,13,TRBV13,ASSTSDRENTEAF
TRBJ2-1,13,TRBV12-2,ASRPGGSSYNEQF
TRBJ1-5,12,TRBV12-3/TRBV12-4,ASSPGPGNQPQH
TRBJ1-6,15,TRBV7-8,ASSLERVFSGNSPLH
TRBJ2-1,9,TRBV19,ASQYYNEQF
TRBJ1-5,13,TRBV19,ASSIALGGNQPQH
TRBJ1-2,11,TRBV14,ASSQEWDYGYT
TRBJ1-1,16,TRBV7-9,ASSPRPPGTDLNTEAF
TRBJ1-1,11,TRBV7-7,ASSRNMNTEAF
TRBJ2-1,16,TRBV5-1,ASSRPSSGGASYNEQF
TRBJ2-7,12,TRBV11-2,ASKSGGVGDEQY
TRBJ2-3,11,TRBV7-9,ASSLTGTTLQY
TRBJ2-3,17,TRBV5-6,ASSLETSGGLSPTDTQY
TRBJ2-1,17,TRBV7-3,ASSPHAQYHRGMYNEQF
TRBJ2-1,13,TRBV6-5,ASRPRGIQSREQF
TRBJ2-1,14,TRBV7-9,ASSPGTSGAYNEQF
TRBJ2-1,15,TRBV19,ASSSPFPLCSYNEQF
TRBJ1-1,8,TRBV29-1,SVSNTEAF
TRBJ1-2,13,TRBV27,ASSLTGPPNYGYT
TRBJ2-7,14,TRBV7-2,ASSPRPAGLFDEQY
TRBJ2-1,11,TRBV5-5,ASSLGGMDEQF
TRBJ2-3,13,TRBV6-1,ASSEGNRGADTQY
TRBJ2-5,12,TRBV20-1,SARVTGRQETQY
TRBJ2-3,13,TRBV5-1,ASSLDTGSTDTQY
TRBJ1-2,11,TRBV10-2,ATSPTGDYGYT
TRBJ1-2,14,TRBV6-5,ASSYSGTGINYGYT
TRBJ2-7,13,TRBV3-1,ASSLQADSFYEQY
TRBJ1-1,13,TRBV5-1,ASSLVGTVNTEAF
TRBJ1-4,11,TRBV29-1,SVVNTANEKLF
TRBJ2-1,8,TRBV6-1,ASRMGQQF
TRBJ2-1,14,TRBV9,ASSSRTSGGYNEQF
TRBJ1-2,13,TRBV5-1,ASSFPGQGGYGYT
TRBJ2-3,11,TRBV20-1,SGGAGGGNTQY
TRBJ1-3,19,TRBV20-1,SARDQGPPGTGALSGNTIY
TRBJ1-1,12,TRBV5-4,ASSLEAGWAEAF
TRBJ1-6,11,TRBV2,ASRQYYNSPLH